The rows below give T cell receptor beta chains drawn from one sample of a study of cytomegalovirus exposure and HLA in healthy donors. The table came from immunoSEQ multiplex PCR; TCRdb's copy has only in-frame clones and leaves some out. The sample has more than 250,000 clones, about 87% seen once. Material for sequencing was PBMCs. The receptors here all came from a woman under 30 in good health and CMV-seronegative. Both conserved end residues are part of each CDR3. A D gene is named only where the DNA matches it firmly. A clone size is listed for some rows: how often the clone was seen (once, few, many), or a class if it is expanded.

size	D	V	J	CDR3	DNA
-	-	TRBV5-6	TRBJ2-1	CASSFSSGVRSYNEQFF	TGTGCCAGCAGCTTTAGCTCCGGGGTTCGCTCCTACAATGAGCAGTTCTTC
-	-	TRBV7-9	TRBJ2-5	CASSLIVGTQETQYF	TGTGCCAGCAGCTTGATCGTGGGGACACAAGAGACCCAGTACTTC
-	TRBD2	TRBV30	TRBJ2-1	CAWQFLSGGGPQFF	TGTGCCTGGCAATTTCTCTCAGGCGGGGGGCCACAGTTCTTC
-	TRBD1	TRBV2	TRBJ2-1	CASQRRGSSYNEQFF	TGTGCCAGCCAACGCAGGGGGAGTTCCTACAATGAGCAGTTCTTC
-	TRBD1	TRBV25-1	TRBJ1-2	CASSDDRGAIANYGYTF	TGTGCCAGCAGTGATGACAGGGGCGCCATAGCTAACTATGGCTACACCTTC
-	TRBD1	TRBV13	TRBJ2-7	CASSTRQGKGYEQYF	TGTGCCAGCAGCACGCGACAGGGTAAGGGTTACGAGCAGTACTTC
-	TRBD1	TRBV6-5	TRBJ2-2	CASRPGQVNTGELFF	TGTGCCAGCAGACCGGGACAGGTTAACACCGGGGAGCTGTTTTTT
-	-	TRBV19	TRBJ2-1	CASSMTGNEQFF	TGTGCCAGTAGTATGACGGGGAATGAGCAGTTCTTC
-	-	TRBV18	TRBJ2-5	CASLQGRLQETQYF	TGTGCCAGCCTTCAGGGCCGTCTTCAAGAGACCCAGTACTTC
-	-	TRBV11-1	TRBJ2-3	CASSLSRTDTQYF	TGTGCCAGCAGCTTGAGCCGCACAGATACGCAGTATTTT
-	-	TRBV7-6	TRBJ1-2	CASSPLTENYGYTF	TGTGCCAGCAGCCCCCTGACGGAGAACTATGGCTACACCTTC
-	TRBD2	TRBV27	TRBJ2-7	CASSSPEISGAEQYF	TGTGCCAGCAGTTCTCCCGAAATTAGCGGGGCGGAGCAGTACTTC
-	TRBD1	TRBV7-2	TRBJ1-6	CASSLGQGLFSYNSPLHF	TGTGCCAGCAGCCTAGGACAGGGGCTTTTCTCCTATAATTCCCCCCTCCACTTT
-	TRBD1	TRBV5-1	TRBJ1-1	CASNRGNTEAFF	TGCGCCAGTAACAGGGGTAACACTGAAGCTTTCTTT
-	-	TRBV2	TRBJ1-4	CASISVGVGGEKLFF	TGTGCCAGCATTAGCGTGGGAGTCGGAGGAGAAAAACTGTTTTTT
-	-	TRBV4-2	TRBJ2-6	CASSQSGDGANVLTF	TGTGCCAGCAGCCAATCAGGGGATGGGGCCAACGTCCTGACTTTC
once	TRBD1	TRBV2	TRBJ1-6	CASSRQGADSPLHF	TGTGCCAGCAGCCGACAGGGTGCGGACTCACCCCTCCACTTT
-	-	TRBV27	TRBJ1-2	CASSLSLSRGYGYTF	TGTGCCAGCAGTTTATCCCTTTCACGGGGCTATGGCTACACCTTC
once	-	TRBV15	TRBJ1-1	CATSRGPRSMNTEAFF	TGTGCCACCAGCAGAGGCCCCAGGTCCATGAACACTGAAGCTTTCTTT
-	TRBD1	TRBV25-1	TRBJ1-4	CASHRGGEKLFF	TGTGCCAGCCACAGGGGGGGAGAAAAACTGTTTTTT
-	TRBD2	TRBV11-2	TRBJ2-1	CASSRTSGGHYNEQFF	TGTGCCAGCAGCAGGACTAGCGGGGGGCACTACAATGAGCAGTTCTTC
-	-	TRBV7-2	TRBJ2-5	CASSTQGSGETQYF	TGTGCCAGCAGCACCCAGGGGAGTGGAGAGACCCAGTACTTC
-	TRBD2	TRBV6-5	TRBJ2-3	CASSGTSGADTQYF	TGTGCCAGCAGTGGGACTAGCGGAGCAGATACGCAGTATTTT
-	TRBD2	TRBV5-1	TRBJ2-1	CASSPSGLGGIVNEQFF	TGCGCCAGCAGCCCTTCGGGACTAGGGGGGATCGTCAATGAGCAGTTCTTC
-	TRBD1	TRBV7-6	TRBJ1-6	CASSLDRGGAPLHF	TGTGCCAGCAGCTTAGACAGGGGCGGCGCACCCCTCCACTTT
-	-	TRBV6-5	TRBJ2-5	CASSLSTGIQETQYF	TGTGCCAGCAGTTTAAGCACAGGAATCCAAGAGACCCAGTACTTC
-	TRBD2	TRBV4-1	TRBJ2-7	CASSQPYGRGIYEQYF	TGCGCCAGCAGCCAACCTTATGGGCGGGGGATCTACGAGCAGTACTTC
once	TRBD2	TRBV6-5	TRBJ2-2	CASSYSSGANTGELFF	TGTGCCAGCAGTTACTCTAGCGGGGCGAACACCGGGGAGCTGTTTTTT
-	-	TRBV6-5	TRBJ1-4	CASRLRTTNEKLFF	TGTGCCAGCAGACTCAGGACAACTAATGAAAAACTGTTTTTT
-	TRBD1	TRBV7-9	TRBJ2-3	CASSSGSGTAQYF	TGTGCCAGCAGCTCAGGATCCGGGACAGCGCAGTATTTT
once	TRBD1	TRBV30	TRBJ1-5	CASRDSHNQPQHF	TGTGCCTCCAGGGACAGCCACAATCAGCCCCAGCATTTT
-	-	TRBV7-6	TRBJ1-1	CASSIGTLTNTEAFF	TGTGCCAGCAGTATCGGGACACTAACGAACACTGAAGCTTTCTTT
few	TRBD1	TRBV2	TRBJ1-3	CASRGQGAGNTIYF	TGTGCCAGCAGAGGACAGGGGGCGGGAAACACCATATATTTT
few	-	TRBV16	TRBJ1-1	CASSPRGLGTEAFF	TGTGCCAGCAGCCCCCGAGGCCTGGGCACTGAAGCTTTCTTT
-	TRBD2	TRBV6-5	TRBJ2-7	CASSSRGSGGTYEQYF	TGTGCCAGCAGTTCCCGAGGTAGCGGGGGGACTTACGAGCAGTACTTC
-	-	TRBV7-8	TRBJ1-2	CASSSPGLPDYTF	TGTGCCAGCAGCTCTCCGGGACTCCCAGACTACACCTTC
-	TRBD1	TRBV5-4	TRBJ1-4	CASSPGQGREKLFF	TGTGCCAGCAGCCCGGGACAGGGTAGAGAAAAACTGTTTTTT
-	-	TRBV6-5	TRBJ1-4	CASRTARYEKLFF	TGTGCCAGCAGGACAGCCCGGTATGAAAAACTGTTTTTT
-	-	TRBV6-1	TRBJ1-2	CASSFGGGGYTF	TGTGCCAGCAGTTTCGGGGGGGGCGGCTACACCTTC
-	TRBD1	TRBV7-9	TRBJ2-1	CSTGTGINEQFF	TGTTCCACCGGGACAGGGATAAATGAGCAGTTCTTC
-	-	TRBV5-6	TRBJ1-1	CASSLGAGMNTEAFF	TGTGCCAGCAGCTTGGGGGCAGGGATGAACACTGAAGCTTTCTTT
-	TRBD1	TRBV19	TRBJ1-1	CASSPDRGKSRAFF	TGTGCCAGTAGTCCCGACAGGGGTAAGTCGCGGGCTTTCTTT
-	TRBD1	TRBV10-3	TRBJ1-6	CAIRENRGDNSPLHF	TGTGCCATCAGGGAGAACAGGGGAGATAATTCACCCCTCCACTTT
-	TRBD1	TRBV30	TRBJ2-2	CAWSPPTGFAGELFF	TGTGCCTGGAGTCCACCGACAGGGTTCGCCGGGGAGCTGTTTTTT
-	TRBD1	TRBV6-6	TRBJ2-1	CASSYIRDRDGDEQFF	TGTGCCAGCAGCTATATCCGGGACAGGGACGGCGATGAGCAGTTCTTC
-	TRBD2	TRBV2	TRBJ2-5	CASSERLAGGETQYF	TGTGCCAGCAGTGAACGACTAGCGGGGGGAGAGACCCAGTACTTC
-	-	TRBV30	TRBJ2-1	CAWSEGVPFNEQFF	TGTGCCTGGAGTGAAGGGGTTCCCTTCAATGAGCAGTTCTTC